This TCR beta chain was documented in a study of OX40 agonist ivuxolimab in advanced cancers. Whole-study context: All patients had ivuxolimab intravenously every 2 weeks at 0.01 to 10 mg/kg.

Libraries were prepared by immunoSEQ multiplex PCR; TCRdb keeps only in-frame clonotypes and omits some of them. The profile covers more than 55,000 clones, with 75% to 90% appearing a single time and approximately 1.2% taken by the ten largest. The ends were cut back, 0 bases at V and 2 bases at J, with 14 bases in the middle. The germline V gene has CDR1 SGHDN and CDR2 FVKESK. The CDR3 length is 17 residues. Here the sequenced sample was CD4+ or CD8+ T cells sorted from blood, taken in a trial of the OX40 agonist ivuxolimab. The receptor's source is an adult with an advanced solid tumor such as melanoma, head and neck, liver or kidney cancer. The chain is built from TRBV14 and TRBJ1-3; no definite D call. CDR3 sequence reads: CASSQEYGRNTGNTIYF. The CDR3, as DNA: TGTGCCAGCAGCCAAGAGTACGGCAGGAACACTGGAAACACCATATATTTT.